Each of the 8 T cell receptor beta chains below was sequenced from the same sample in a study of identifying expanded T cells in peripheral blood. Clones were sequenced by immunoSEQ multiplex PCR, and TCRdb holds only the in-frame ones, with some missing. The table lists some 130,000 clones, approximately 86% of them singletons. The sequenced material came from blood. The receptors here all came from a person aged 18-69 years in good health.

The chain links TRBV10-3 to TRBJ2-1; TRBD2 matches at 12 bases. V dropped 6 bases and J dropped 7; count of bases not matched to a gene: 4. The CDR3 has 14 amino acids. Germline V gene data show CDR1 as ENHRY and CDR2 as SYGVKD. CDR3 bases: TGTGCCATCAGAGAGACTAGCGGGAGTAATGAGCAGTTCTTC. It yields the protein CAIRETSGSNEQFF.

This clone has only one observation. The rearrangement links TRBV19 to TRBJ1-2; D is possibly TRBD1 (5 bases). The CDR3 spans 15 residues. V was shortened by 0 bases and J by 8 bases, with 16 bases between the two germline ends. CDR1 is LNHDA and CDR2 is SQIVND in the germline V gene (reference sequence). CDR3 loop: CASSIDPSAGQGYTF. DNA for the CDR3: TGTGCCAGTAGTATAGATCCTTCTGCAGGGCAAGGCTACACCTTC.

CDR3 sequence reads: CSARETEKLFF. CDR3 nucleotides: TGCAGTGCTAGAGAGACAGAAAAACTGTTTTTT. J is TRBJ1-4 and V is TRBV20-1; D unclear. The germline V gene has CDR1 DFQATT and CDR2 SNEGSKA (reference sequence). The CDR3 runs to 11 residues. V was pared by 0 bases and J by 8 bases, with 4 bases between.

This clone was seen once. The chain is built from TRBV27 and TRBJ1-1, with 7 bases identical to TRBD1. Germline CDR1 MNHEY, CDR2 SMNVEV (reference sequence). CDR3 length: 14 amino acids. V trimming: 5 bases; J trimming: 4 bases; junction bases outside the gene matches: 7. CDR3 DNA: TGTGCCAGCAGTGAATACAGGGGCGGCACTGAAGCTTTCTTT. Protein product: CASSEYRGGTEAFF.

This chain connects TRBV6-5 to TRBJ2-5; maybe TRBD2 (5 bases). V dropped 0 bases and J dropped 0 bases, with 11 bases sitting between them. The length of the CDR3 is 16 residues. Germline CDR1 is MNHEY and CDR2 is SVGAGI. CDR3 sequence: CASSYSLGVDQETQYF. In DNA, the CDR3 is TGTGCCAGCAGTTACTCACTCGGGGTGGACCAAGAGACCCAGTACTTC.

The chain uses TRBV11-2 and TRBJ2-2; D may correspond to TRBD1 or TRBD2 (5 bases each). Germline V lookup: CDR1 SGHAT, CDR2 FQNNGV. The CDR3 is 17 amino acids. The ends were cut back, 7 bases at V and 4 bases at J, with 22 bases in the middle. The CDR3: CASIKNGAATSTGELFF. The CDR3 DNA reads TGTGCCAGCATCAAAAACGGGGCAGCTACTAGCACCGGGGAGCTGTTTTTT.

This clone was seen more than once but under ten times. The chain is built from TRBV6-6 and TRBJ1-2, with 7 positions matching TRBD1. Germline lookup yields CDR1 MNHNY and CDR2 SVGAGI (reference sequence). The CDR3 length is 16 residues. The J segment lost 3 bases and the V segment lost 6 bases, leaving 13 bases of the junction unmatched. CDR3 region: CASSLGGHTLDYGYTF. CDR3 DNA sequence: TGTGCCAGCAGCCTAGGGGGCCATACCTTGGACTATGGCTACACCTTC.

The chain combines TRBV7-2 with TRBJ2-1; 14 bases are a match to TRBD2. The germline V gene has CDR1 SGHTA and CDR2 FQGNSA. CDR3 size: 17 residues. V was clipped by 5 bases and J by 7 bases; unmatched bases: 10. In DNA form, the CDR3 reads TGTGCCAGCAGCGCCACCCTGACTAGCGGGGGGGATAATGAGCAGTTCTTC. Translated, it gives CASSATLTSGGDNEQFF.